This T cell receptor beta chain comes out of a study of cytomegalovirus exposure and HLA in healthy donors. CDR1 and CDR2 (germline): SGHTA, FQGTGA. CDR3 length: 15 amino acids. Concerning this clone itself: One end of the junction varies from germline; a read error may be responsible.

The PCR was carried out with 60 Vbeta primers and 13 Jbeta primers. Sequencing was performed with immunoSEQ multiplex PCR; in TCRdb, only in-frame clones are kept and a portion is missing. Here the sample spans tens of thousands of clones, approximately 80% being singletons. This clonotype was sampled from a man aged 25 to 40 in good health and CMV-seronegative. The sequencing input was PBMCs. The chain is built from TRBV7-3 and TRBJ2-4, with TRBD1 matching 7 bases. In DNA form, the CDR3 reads TGTGCCAGCAGTACCGGTGGGACAGCCCAAAACATTCAGTACTTC. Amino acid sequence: CASSTGGTAQNIQYF.